Each of the 29 T cell receptor beta chains below was sequenced from the same sample in a study of T cells in Graves' hyperthyroidism and ophthalmopathy. RNA transcripts gave rise to amplified TCR beta CDR3 regions. The HTBI primer set was used in a first-round RT-PCR of the TCR CDR3. TCRdb reprocessed the multiplex PCR reads with MiXCR, giving one entry per CDR3 protein. Of roughly 290,000 distinct CDR3 sequences listed, 13% are singletons. Specimen: blood. These receptors were taken from a woman under 40 with Graves' hyperthyroidism that later progressed to Graves' ophthalmopathy.

This clonotype was seen repeatedly, ten times or more. CDR3 sequence: CASSLGGETEAFF. The CDR3 DNA reads as TGTGCCAGCAGTTTAGGTGGTGAGACTGAAGCTTTCTTT. This chain connects TRBV28 to TRBJ1-1; no definite D call. The germline gives CDR1 MDHEN, CDR2 SYDVKM. Trimming removed 2 bases from V and 5 bases from J, with 9 bases in between. This CDR3 contains 13 residues.

This clonotype was seen ten or more times. The chain is built from TRBV18 and TRBJ2-3, with D possibly being TRBD1 (6 bases). Trimming pared 3 bases from V and 4 bases from J, leaving 14 bases between. Germline CDR1 is KGHSH and CDR2 is LQKENI. The CDR3 extends over 15 amino acids. The CDR3 DNA sequence: TGTGCCAGCTCACCTGGGACACTCTGGTCAGATACGCAGTATTTT. Its protein is CASSPGTLWSDTQYF.

The gene calls are TRBV4-1 and TRBJ2-7, with TRBD2 matching 7 bases. J lost 3 bases, V lost 3 bases, and 5 bases had no gene match. Germline CDR1 is MGHRA and CDR2 is YSYEKL. The CDR3 is made up of 14 amino acids. For the CDR3, the DNA is TGCGCCAGCAGCCAGGTCGGGACTAACTACGAGCAGTACTTC. Translation: CASSQVGTNYEQYF.

This clonotype has at least ten counts. This chain uses TRBV7-9 with TRBJ1-5; D ambiguous. The CDR3 covers 13 residues. Germline CDR1 and CDR2: SEHNR and FQNEAQ (reference sequence). V lost 1 base and J 9 bases, leaving 10 bases between the germline ends. The CDR3 sequence is CASSLDMMMPQHF. The CDR3 nucleotides read TGTGCCAGCAGCTTAGACATGATGATGCCCCAGCATTTT.

This clonotype has a count of ten or more. The chain recombines TRBV7-9 with TRBJ1-5; D is unclear. Trimming shortened V by 0 bases and J by 6 bases, and 12 bases separated the two germline ends. Germline-derived CDR1 and CDR2 are SEHNR and FQNEAQ (reference sequence). This CDR3 contains 15 residues. CDR3: CASSLAGQISQPQHF. DNA for the CDR3: TGTGCCAGCAGCTTAGCAGGGCAGATTTCTCAGCCCCAGCATTTT.

As to this clonotype: A much bigger clone sits one base away, suggesting this may be a read error. The V call is TRBV12-3 or TRBV12-4, the J call TRBJ1-4; 8 bases line up with TRBD1. The CDR3 has 12 residues. J was trimmed by 13 bases and V by 5 bases; bases with no gene match: 6. DNA of the CDR3: TGTGCCAGCAGTCTTCTACAGGGGGGACTGTTTTTT. Its translation is CASSLLQGGLFF.

Many counts were recorded for this clonotype. The DNA for the CDR3 is TGTGCCAGCAGCCCACTGGACATCCCCAGGAGCGGGAGTTCGGATACGCAGTATTTT. This translates into CASSPLDIPRSGSSDTQYF. The chain joins TRBV5-8 to TRBJ2-3; 8 positions match TRBD2. CDR1 is SGHTS and CDR2 is YDEGEE in the germline V gene. The trim removed 4 bases at V and 6 bases at J, leaving 22 bases unmatched. The CDR3 is 19 amino acids.

In its sample, this clonotype was seen many times. V gene TRBV7-2 combines with J gene TRBJ2-2; 7 positions agree with TRBD1. The ends lost 1 base at V and 3 bases at J; junction bases unmatched: 2. The CDR3 spans 15 residues. Germline assignment: CDR1 SGHTA and CDR2 FQGNSA. CDR3 DNA: TGTGCCAGCAGCTTAGAGGGGGCTGACACCGGGGAGCTGTTTTTT. This codes for CASSLEGADTGELFF.

This clonotype was seen a handful of times. The J gene is TRBJ2-7, the V gene TRBV6-2 or TRBV6-3; 11 bases fit TRBD2. The germline V gene encodes CDR1 MNHEY and CDR2 SVGEGT. The CDR3 runs 15 residues. J lost 2 bases, V lost 2 bases, and 2 bases had no gene match. This CDR3 is CASSYVAGGPYEQYF. For the CDR3, the DNA is TGTGCCAGCAGTTACGTAGCGGGAGGGCCCTACGAGCAGTACTTC.

In its sample, this clonotype was seen many times. The chain uses TRBV28 and TRBJ2-7; D uncertain. Deletions cut 5 bases from V and 0 bases from J, with 17 bases between. CDR1 and CDR2 (germline): MDHEN, SYDVKM. This CDR3 is 16 amino acids long. The CDR3 is CASSPPEARSSYEQYF. CDR3 DNA: TGTGCCAGCAGTCCTCCCGAGGCGAGGAGCTCCTACGAGCAGTACTTC. Looking up the rest from reference TRBV28 and TRBJ2-7 gives the full variable domain: DVKVTQSSRYLVKRTGEKVFLECVQDMDHENMFWYRQDPGLGLRLIYFSYDVKMKEKGDIPEGYSVSREKKERFSLILESASTNQTSMYLCASSPPEARSSYEQYFGPGTRLTVT.

This clonotype has a count of ten or more. This chain joins TRBV6-1 and TRBJ2-5; TRBD2 agrees at 8 bases. Germline-derived CDR1 and CDR2 are MNHNS and SASEGT. J lost 2 bases, V lost 5 bases, and 10 bases had no gene match. The CDR3 length is 16 residues. CDR3: CASSSNGLAGQETQYF. The CDR3 DNA reads as TGTGCCAGCAGTTCAAATGGACTAGCCGGACAAGAGACCCAGTACTTC.

This clonotype came up many times. This chain connects TRBV20-1 to TRBJ1-2, with D maybe TRBD1 (6 bases). V lost 6 bases, J lost 2 bases, and 19 bases lay in between. The CDR3 has 15 residues. CDR1 and CDR2 (germline): DFQATT, SNEGSKA (reference sequence). The CDR3, as DNA: TGCAGTGCAGGGGGGGGTACTCAAGCGAACTATGGCTACACCTTC. This sequence encodes CSAGGGTQANYGYTF.

In this sample, this clonotype turned up a few times. The J gene is TRBJ1-3, the V gene TRBV11-2; possible D gene TRBD1, 5 bases. The germline V gene encodes CDR1 SGHAT and CDR2 FQNNGV. V was shortened by 2 bases and J by 0 bases, with 8 bases between the two germline ends. This CDR3 comprises 15 residues. The CDR3 spells CASSLWGDSGNTIYF. The CDR3 bases are TGTGCCAGCAGCTTATGGGGCGACTCTGGAAACACCATATATTTT.

This clonotype was seen ten or more times. The V call is TRBV5-1, the J call TRBJ2-1; 14 nucleotides align to TRBD2. Germline V CDR1 and CDR2: SGHRS, YFSETQ. V trimming: 4 bases; J trimming: 5 bases; junction bases outside the gene matches: 5. This CDR3 is 16 amino acids long. CDR3 nucleotides: TGCGCCAGCAGCCTTGGGGGACTAGCGGGGGACAATGAGCAGTTCTTC. Translated: CASSLGGLAGDNEQFF.

The chain uses TRBV5-1 and TRBJ1-1, with D perhaps matching TRBD1 (5 bases). Germline lookup yields CDR1 SGHRS and CDR2 YFSETQ. The V end lost 1 base, the J end lost 3 bases, and 10 bases lay between the germline ends. The CDR3 contains 14 residues. The CDR3 DNA reads TGCGCCAGCAGCTTGAGAGGGGACGACACTGAAGCTTTCTTT. Amino acid sequence: CASSLRGDDTEAFF. The whole variable domain, remainder taken from reference TRBV5-1 and TRBJ1-1, is KAGVTQTPRYLIKTRGQQVTLSCSPISGHRSVSWYQQTPGQGLQFLFEYFSETQRNKGNFPGRFSGRQFSNSRSEMNVSTLELGDSALYLCASSLRGDDTEAFFGQGTRLTVV.

This clonotype was observed at least ten times. The chain joins TRBV7-9 to TRBJ2-3; 7 positions agree with TRBD2. The CDR3 is made up of 13 amino acids. The junction had 3 bases not matched to a gene; V was cut back by 5 bases and J by 4 bases. Germline CDR1 SEHNR, CDR2 FQNEAQ (reference sequence). Here the CDR3 DNA reads TGTGCCAGCAGCCCGGGACTACCAGATACGCAGTATTTT. As protein: CASSPGLPDTQYF.

This clonotype was seen at least ten times. The chain has TRBV28 and TRBJ1-2, with 10 bases matching TRBD1. V shed 6 bases, J shed 6 bases, and the junction held 1 base outside the gene matches. The CDR3 covers 12 residues. Germline assignment: CDR1 MDHEN and CDR2 SYDVKM. The CDR3 region is CASRGTGDGYTF. DNA for the CDR3: TGTGCCAGCAGAGGGACAGGGGATGGCTACACCTTC.

This clonotype has a count of ten or more. The chain links TRBV6-1 to TRBJ2-5; TRBD2 might be the D (5 bases). CDR1 is MNHNS and CDR2 is SASEGT in the germline V gene. V lost 5 bases and J 5 bases, leaving 18 bases between the germline ends. This CDR3 is built from 15 residues. The CDR3 spells CASSYGSLRGETQYF. CDR3 in DNA: TGTGCCAGCAGTTACGGGTCACTAAGAGGGGAGACCCAGTACTTC.

Ten or more counts support this clonotype. The genes are TRBV7-9 and TRBJ2-7; 11 bases agree with TRBD2. The germline gives CDR1 SEHNR, CDR2 FQNEAQ (reference sequence). The CDR3 runs 15 residues. J was trimmed by 6 bases and V by 5 bases; bases with no gene match: 9. DNA for the CDR3: TGTGCCAGCAGCGCTATACTAGCGGGAGACACCGAGCAGTACTTC. The encoded protein is CASSAILAGDTEQYF.

This clonotype occurred many times. The chain has TRBV28 and TRBJ2-7, with TRBD2 identical over 15 bases. CDR1 and CDR2 (germline): MDHEN, SYDVKM. Unmatched junction bases numbered 7, after V lost 10 bases and J lost 3 bases. This CDR3 spans 15 amino acids. The chain's CDR3 is CATGLAGGPDYEQYF. The CDR3 DNA is TGTGCCACCGGACTAGCGGGAGGGCCCGACTACGAGCAGTACTTC.

This clonotype was seen repeatedly, ten times or more. The chain recombines TRBV27 with TRBJ2-3; no definite D call. This CDR3 is built from 13 residues. V was trimmed by 6 bases and J by 0 bases, leaving 7 bases between them. Germline values: CDR1 MNHEY, CDR2 SMNVEV (reference sequence). In DNA, the CDR3 is TGTGCCAGCAGCCCCCTCAGCACAGATACGCAGTATTTT. Protein: CASSPLSTDTQYF.

CDR3 sequence reads: CASKGAGANVLTF. CDR3 nucleotide sequence: TGTGCCAGCAAGGGTGCCGGGGCCAACGTCCTGACTTTC. The gene calls are TRBV6-1 and TRBJ2-6, with D hard to call. Germline V gene lookup returns CDR1 MNHNS and CDR2 SASEGT. V was cut by 7 bases and J by 4 bases, with 8 bases left in between. The CDR3 totals 13 residues.

This clonotype was detected ten times or more. This chain connects TRBV11-2 to TRBJ2-6; TRBD1 is a possible D gene (5 bases). CDR1 SGHAT and CDR2 FQNNGV come from the germline V gene. V lost 1 base to trimming and J lost 2 bases, with 6 bases between them. This CDR3 is 15 amino acids long. DNA for the CDR3: TGTGCCAGCAGCTTAGCAGGGCCTGGGGCCAACGTCCTGACTTTC. Its protein product is CASSLAGPGANVLTF.

In this sample, this clonotype turned up many times. The chain links TRBV6-5 to TRBJ1-2; no reliable D call. Per germline, CDR1 MNHEY and CDR2 SVGAGI. V was cut by 2 bases and J by 6 bases, with 10 bases left in between. The CDR3 sequence is 13 residues long. The CDR3 here is CASSYRALNGYTF. The DNA of the CDR3 is TGTGCCAGCAGTTACCGGGCGTTGAATGGCTACACCTTC.

The chain uses TRBV27 and TRBJ2-3, with 8 bases aligning to TRBD2. This CDR3 has 15 amino acids. Germline lookup yields CDR1 MNHEY and CDR2 SMNVEV (reference sequence). V lost 8 bases and J lost 6; bases outside the gene matches: 13. The CDR3 DNA reads TGTGCCAGCCGGGAGGGAAGCGGGAGCAGCGATACGCAGTATTTT. Translated, it gives CASREGSGSSDTQYF.

Ten or more counts support this clonotype. V usage is TRBV30 and J usage is TRBJ1-5, with 7 nucleotides matching TRBD1. CDR3 length: 15 amino acids. Germline V lookup: CDR1 GTSNPN, CDR2 SVGIG (reference sequence). With 2 bases clipped from V and 5 bases from J, the junction kept 9 bases outside the gene matches. The DNA for the CDR3 is TGTGCCTGGAGTACGGGACAGAGAGGGTATCAGCCCCAGCATTTT. It translates to CAWSTGQRGYQPQHF.

This sequence joins TRBV28 and TRBJ2-7, with 7 nucleotides matching TRBD2. The CDR3 length is 16 residues. Germline assignment: CDR1 MDHEN and CDR2 SYDVKM. Trimming cost V 2 bases and J 0 bases; bases outside gene matches: 7. CDR3 sequence (DNA): TGTGCCAGCAGTTTACTCGGCGGGGGACCCTCCTACGAGCAGTACTTC. This gives the protein CASSLLGGGPSYEQYF. The full variable domain, in which reference TRBV28 and TRBJ2-7 provide the parts outside the CDR3, is DVKVTQSSRYLVKRTGEKVFLECVQDMDHENMFWYRQDPGLGLRLIYFSYDVKMKEKGDIPEGYSVSREKKERFSLILESASTNQTSMYLCASSLLGGGPSYEQYFGPGTRLTVT.

As for this clonotype: A read error may be the cause here, since a much bigger clone is one base away. The V gene is TRBV7-2, the J gene TRBJ1-2, with 10 bases that match TRBD1. The germline gives CDR1 SGHTA, CDR2 FQGNSA. This CDR3 has 14 residues. With V trimmed by 4 bases and J by 2 bases, 1 base remained unmatched. CDR3 in amino acids: CASSSDRGNYGYTF. The CDR3 nucleotides read TGTGCCAGCAGCTCGGACAGGGGGAACTATGGCTACACCTTC.

The V call is TRBV10-3, the J call TRBJ2-1; tentative D call: TRBD1 (6 bases). CDR1 is ENHRY and CDR2 is SYGVKD in the germline V gene. The CDR3 contains 12 residues. The V gene lost 10 bases and the J gene lost 10 bases, with 17 bases spanning the gap. This chain's CDR3 is CATWGRGWEQFF. In nucleotides, the CDR3 is TGTGCCACCTGGGGCAGGGGATGGGAGCAGTTCTTC.